The 7 T cell receptor beta chains reported below all come from one sample, sequenced in a study of cytomegalovirus exposure and HLA in healthy donors. Sequencing used immunoSEQ multiplex PCR; TCRdb keeps in-frame clones, though not all of them. Among some 150,000 clones listed, approximately 87% were seen once. Sample: PBMCs. Every receptor here comes from a woman in her twenties or thirties in good health and CMV-seronegative.

This rearrangement joins TRBV4-1 to TRBJ2-7; 7 positions agree with TRBD2. The CDR3 consists of 13 residues. The junction had 3 bases not matched to a gene; V was cut back by 1 base and J by 6 bases. Germline V gene lookup returns CDR1 MGHRA and CDR2 YSYEKL. CDR3 nucleotides: TGCGCCAGCAGCCAAGCGGGGGGTGGCGAGCAGTACTTC. Protein: CASSQAGGGEQYF.

The V and J genes are TRBV5-4 and TRBJ2-6; D call uncertain. The CDR3 runs to 18 residues. Trimming removed 0 bases from V and 0 bases from J, with 13 bases in between. The germline V gene encodes CDR1 SGHNT and CDR2 YYREEE (reference sequence). This chain's CDR3 is CASSLEGWRSSGANVLTF. CDR3 in DNA: TGTGCCAGCAGCTTGGAAGGTTGGCGGAGCTCTGGGGCCAACGTCCTGACTTTC. The variable domain in full, completed from reference TRBV5-4 and TRBJ2-6, reads ETGVTQSPTHLIKTRGQQVTLRCSSQSGHNTVSWYQQALGQGPQFIFQYYREEENGRGNFPPRFSGLQFPNYSSELNVNALELDDSALYLCASSLEGWRSSGANVLTFGAGSRLTVL.

V gene TRBV2 combines with J gene TRBJ2-3; D is perhaps TRBD2 (6 bases). In germline, CDR1 is SNHLY, CDR2 FYNNEI. Between the trimmed V and J ends, which lost 2 bases and 4 bases, there was a span of 13 bases. The CDR3 spans 15 residues. As DNA, the CDR3 is TGTGCCAGCAGTGAAATGGCAGGAGGGGCAGATACGCAGTATTTT. Translated, it gives CASSEMAGGADTQYF. Supplemented by reference TRBV2 and TRBJ2-3, the full variable domain reads EPEVTQTPSHQVTQMGQEVILRCVPISNHLYFYWYRQILGQKVEFLVSFYNNEISEKSEIFDDQFSVERPDGSNFTLKIRSTKLEDSAMYFCASSEMAGGADTQYFGPGTRLTVL.

The V call is TRBV18, the J call TRBJ1-2; no firm D call. CDR3 size: 13 residues. V was cut by 2 bases and J by 8 bases, with 12 bases left in between. Germline V gene data show CDR1 as KGHSH and CDR2 as LQKENI. The CDR3 sequence is CASSPDAAWGYTF. As DNA, the CDR3 is TGTGCCAGCTCACCAGATGCGGCTTGGGGCTACACCTTC.

This chain joins TRBV5-6 and TRBJ2-3; TRBD2 matches 9 bases. Germline V gene lookup returns CDR1 SGHDT and CDR2 YYEEEE. V lost 5 bases, J lost 7 bases, and 17 bases stayed unmatched. There are 17 residues in the CDR3. CDR3 residues: CASRMGGGDYRYYTQYF. The CDR3 DNA is TGTGCCAGCAGGATGGGCGGGGGGGACTACCGTTATTATACGCAGTATTTT.

This chain links TRBV9 with TRBJ2-1, with a weak D call TRBD1 (5 bases). CDR1 SGDLS and CDR2 YYNGEE come from the germline V gene. The germline V and J ends were trimmed by 2 bases and 1 base, with 19 bases remaining between them. The CDR3 sequence is 18 residues long. The CDR3 spells CASSVLGQEQASYNEQFF. The CDR3 DNA is TGTGCCAGCAGCGTCTTAGGTCAGGAACAGGCTTCCTACAATGAGCAGTTCTTC.

The CDR3: CASGRDRGYEQYF. DNA of the CDR3: TGTGCCTCCGGGAGGGACAGAGGCTACGAGCAGTACTTC. The V gene is TRBV19, the J gene TRBJ2-7; tentatively, D is TRBD2 (8 bases). V shed 11 bases and J shed 3 bases, with 17 bases lying between them. This CDR3 spans 13 amino acids. Germline V lookup: CDR1 LNHDA, CDR2 SQIVND (reference sequence). Combining the CDR3 with reference TRBV19 and TRBJ2-7 gives the whole variable domain DGGITQSPKYLFRKEGQNVTLSCEQNLNHDAMYWYRQDPGQGLRLIYYSQIVNDFQKGDIAEGYSVSREKKESFPLTVTSAQKNPTAFYLCASGRDRGYEQYFGPGTRLTVT.